Following are 17 T cell receptor beta chains from one sample sequenced in a study of spatial heterogeneity in lung cancer (dated by TCRdb to about 2019). What the time point label conveys for this sample: sample taken at primary tumor resection. Without any cell sorting, TCR sequencing was performed on whole RNA extracted either from tumor and nontumor lung tissue or from cryopreserved PBMC samples. Libraries were made using 5' RACE. The listed sequencing device is NextSeq 500. The raw public data were reprocessed by TCRdb itself: fastp quality trimming at Q25, MiXCR clonotype calling, in-frame beta chains only. One record per CDR3 amino acid sequence lists the most common genes and DNA. The sample contains tens of thousands of distinct CDR3 sequences, around 5.5% of them found a single time. Of the sample, about 30% falls within the top ten clones. Specimen: PBMCs, collected at surgery. Source of these receptors: a female donor with early-stage non-small cell lung cancer.

This clonotype appeared many times. The chain couples TRBV6-5 to TRBJ2-7, with D perhaps TRBD2 (6 bases). This CDR3 is built from 15 residues. Deletions cut 2 bases from V and 2 bases from J, with 13 bases between. CDR1 is MNHEY, CDR2 SVGAGI, per germline. CDR3 residues: CASSYGPGVAYEQYF. The CDR3, as DNA: TGTGCCAGCAGTTACGGTCCGGGGGTGGCCTACGAGCAGTACTTC.

Many counts were recorded for this clonotype. The chain combines TRBV27 with TRBJ1-1; D perhaps matches TRBD1 (5 bases). CDR1 MNHEY and CDR2 SMNVEV come from the germline V gene (reference sequence). This CDR3 region has 13 residues. With 5 bases removed from V and 2 bases from J, the gap between germline ends came to 9 bases. The DNA for the CDR3 is TGTGCCAGCAGTCGATGGGGCAACACTGAAGCTTTCTTT. Amino acids: CASSRWGNTEAFF.

This clonotype was found many times. The chain carries TRBV12-3 or TRBV12-4 and TRBJ1-2; D might be TRBD1 (5 bases). The CDR3 runs to 15 residues. The V end was cut by 3 bases, the J end by 3 bases, with 14 bases between. The CDR3 DNA is TGTGCCAGCAGTTTTATAGGGGCGGGATACTATGGCTACACCTTC. Translated, it gives CASSFIGAGYYGYTF.

This clonotype was observed a few times. The chain recombines TRBV4-3 with TRBJ2-3, with D possibly matching TRBD2 (5 bases). V was clipped by 2 bases and J by 6 bases, with 9 bases between them. Germline CDR1 reads LGHNA; CDR2 reads YSLEER. This CDR3 region has 13 residues. Here the CDR3 reads CASSQLASDTQYF. The CDR3 DNA is TGCGCCAGCAGCCAACTAGCCTCGGATACGCAGTATTTT.

This clonotype was observed many times. The chain joins TRBV4-3 to TRBJ2-7; 7 bases align to TRBD2. V lost 8 bases to trimming and J lost 0 bases; unmatched junction nucleotides: 7. The CDR3 contains 14 residues. Germline-derived CDR1 and CDR2 are LGHNA and YSLEER. The CDR3 here is CASSPLAFSYEQYF. In DNA, the CDR3 is TGCGCCAGCTCCCCACTAGCGTTCTCCTACGAGCAGTACTTC.

Relative to its sample, this clonotype is medium-sized (0.01 to 0.1%). The DNA of the CDR3 is TGTGCCAGCATCGACAGGACGAACACCGGGGAGCTGTTTTTT. This encodes CASIDRTNTGELFF. V and J are TRBV12-3 or TRBV12-4 and TRBJ2-2, with D possibly matching TRBD1 (6 bases). Trimming stripped 7 bases from V and 0 bases from J, with 9 bases between. The CDR3 spans 14 residues.

This clonotype was seen at least ten times. The chain couples TRBV28 to TRBJ2-7; TRBD1 might be the D (6 bases). This CDR3 comprises 16 residues. Trimming left V 6 bases short and J 0 bases short, with 18 bases between. The germline V gene encodes CDR1 MDHEN and CDR2 SYDVKM. The CDR3 region is CASSVPLRDTSYEQYF. CDR3 nucleotide sequence: TGTGCCAGCAGCGTACCCCTAAGGGACACCTCCTACGAGCAGTACTTC.

A few counts support this clonotype. This chain joins TRBV5-4 and TRBJ1-2, with TRBD1 matching over 8 bases. The germline V gene encodes CDR1 SGHNT and CDR2 YYREEE (reference sequence). V lost 4 bases and J lost 2; bases outside the gene matches: 7. This CDR3 has 15 residues. The CDR3 coding sequence is TGTGCCAGCAGCCCAACGACAGGGGCAAACTATGGCTACACCTTC. Translated: CASSPTTGANYGYTF.

V usage is TRBV7-2 and J usage is TRBJ2-2; D is undetermined. With 1 base removed from V and 1 base from J, the gap between germline ends came to 4 bases. CDR1 and CDR2 from the germline V gene are SGHTA and FQGNSA. This CDR3 has 14 amino acids. This chain's CDR3 is CASSLVWNTGELFF. CDR3 DNA: TGTGCCAGCAGCTTAGTTTGGAACACCGGGGAGCTGTTTTTT.

This sequence joins TRBV6-2 or TRBV6-3 and TRBJ2-7; D possibly matches TRBD1 or TRBD2 (5 bases each). Per the germline V gene, CDR1 is MNHEY and CDR2 is SVGEGT. There are 11 residues in the CDR3. V was trimmed by 8 bases and J by 3 bases, leaving 8 bases between them. The CDR3 spells CASVGRYEQYF. The CDR3 DNA sequence: TGTGCCAGCGTGGGACGCTACGAGCAGTACTTC.

In this sample, this clonotype turned up many times. This chain joins TRBV5-1 and TRBJ1-1; D is uncertain. Germline V gives CDR1 SGHRS, CDR2 YFSETQ. Trimming took off 0 bases at V and 1 base at J, with 4 bases between the two ends. The CDR3 sequence is 13 residues long. The CDR3 loop reads CASSLVSNTEAFF. The CDR3 coding sequence is TGCGCCAGCAGCTTGGTCTCGAACACTGAAGCTTTCTTT.

This clonotype appeared many times. The V call is TRBV12-3 or TRBV12-4, the J call TRBJ1-4, with D perhaps TRBD1 (5 bases). CDR3 size: 14 residues. The V end lost 6 bases, the J end lost 8 bases, and 16 bases lay between the germline ends. The CDR3 DNA follows: TGTGCCAGCAGCCCCGCAGGGATAAGCGAAAAACTGTTTTTT. Protein sequence: CASSPAGISEKLFF.

This clonotype has a count of ten or more. The chain joins TRBV25-1 to TRBJ2-7; no reliable D call. Germline lookup yields CDR1 MGHDK and CDR2 SYGVNS. The CDR3 length is 14 residues. V lost 3 bases, J lost 3 bases, and 12 bases lay in between. CDR3 amino acids: CASSDNRLNYEQYF. CDR3 sequence (DNA): TGTGCCAGCAGTGATAACCGACTTAACTACGAGCAGTACTTC.

This clonotype was picked up many times. The chain couples TRBV20-1 to TRBJ2-7; 8 bases align to TRBD1. Germline CDR1 DFQATT, CDR2 SNEGSKA (reference sequence). The junction had 3 bases not matched to a gene; V was cut back by 1 base and J by 1 base. The CDR3 sequence is 14 residues long. CDR3 region: CSARGQGPSYEQYF. CDR3 bases: TGCAGTGCTAGAGGACAGGGGCCGTCCTACGAGCAGTACTTC.

This clonotype was seen repeatedly, ten times or more. The chain couples TRBV9 to TRBJ2-1, with D unresolved. Germline CDR1 and CDR2: SGDLS and YYNGEE. V lost 0 bases and J lost 0, with 1 base in between. This CDR3 contains 13 residues. This chain's CDR3 is CASSVASYNEQFF. CDR3 nucleotides: TGTGCCAGCAGCGTAGCCTCCTACAATGAGCAGTTCTTC.

This clonotype turned up a few times. V gene TRBV29-1 combines with J gene TRBJ2-3; weak D call: TRBD1 (6 bases). This CDR3 contains 13 residues. With 4 bases removed from V and 1 base from J, the gap between germline ends came to 9 bases. Germline V gene data show CDR1 as SQVTM and CDR2 as ANQGSEA. The chain's CDR3 is CSVVRTGTDTQYF. CDR3 DNA: TGCAGCGTTGTTAGGACAGGCACAGATACGCAGTATTTT.

This clonotype was counted at least ten times. This chain uses TRBV5-1 with TRBJ2-6; the D is unclear. Germline V gives CDR1 SGHRS, CDR2 YFSETQ. CDR3 length equals 17 residues. V shed 0 bases and J shed 1 base, with 11 bases lying between them. In DNA, the CDR3 is TGCGCCAGCAGCTTGGAGGTCTCAGGATCTGGGGCCAACGTCCTGACTTTC. Translating gives CASSLEVSGSGANVLTF.